The TCR beta chain described here comes from a study of blood T cell repertoires in COVID-19. The table came from immunoSEQ multiplex PCR; TCRdb's copy has only in-frame clones and leaves some out. Of around 97,000 clones in the sample, 89% are singletons; the top ten hold approximately 17%. CDR1 and CDR2 from the germline V gene are MDHEN and SYDVKM. V was pared by 5 bases and J by 4 bases, with 18 bases between. CDR3 length: 16 amino acids. The chain recombines TRBV28 with TRBJ1-3; a weak D match, TRBD1 (6 bases). The specimen was peripheral blood. The TCR was taken from a woman aged 80 or over in a cohort sampled during active COVID-19. The CDR3 DNA reads TGTGCCAGCAGTGGGGCATTGGCCAGGGGAGGAAACACCATATATTTT. Translated, it gives CASSGALARGGNTIYF.